This is a list of T cell receptor beta chains from one sample in a study of OX40 agonist ivuxolimab in advanced cancers. The data were produced by immunoSEQ multiplex PCR, yet TCRdb's version contains in-frame clones alone and is incomplete. The sample includes roughly 80,000 clones, 90% seen only once; the top ten take around 2%. The sample in question was CD4+ or CD8+ T cells sorted from blood, obtained in a trial of the OX40 agonist ivuxolimab. These TCRs come from an adult with an advanced solid tumor such as melanoma, head and neck, liver or kidney cancer. The CDR3 runs from the conserved cysteine through the conserved F or W. Fields, in order: J gene, V gene, CDR3 length, D gene, clone size, CDR3 DNA, CDR3 protein. A D gene is named only where the DNA matches it firmly. Only part of the rows carry a size: once, few, many, or a class if the clone is expanded.

>TRBJ1-4|TRBV6-1|13|.|.
TGTGCCGGCTCGTCGGGTTCTTTTGAAAAACTGTTTTTT
CAGSSGSFEKLFF
>TRBJ2-7|TRBV6-8|14|.|.
TGTGCCAGCAGTCAGGGGCCCGGGGGATACGAGCAGTACTTC
CASSQGPGGYEQYF
>TRBJ2-7|TRBV18|16|TRBD1|.
TGTGCCAGCTCACCGGGGCGCACAGGGGGACCCTACGAGCAGTACTTC
CASSPGRTGGPYEQYF
>TRBJ1-1|TRBV28|11|.|.
TGTGCCAGCAGTATCCGGACTGAAGCTTTCTTT
CASSIRTEAFF
>TRBJ2-1|TRBV6-6|15|TRBD2|.
TGTGCCAGCAGTTACTCAACTAGCGGGAACAATGAGCAGTTCTTC
CASSYSTSGNNEQFF
>TRBJ2-2|TRBV13|18|TRBD1|.
TGTGCCAGCAGCTTAAGAAAAATCCGGACAGGCCCCACCGGGGAGCTGTTTTTT
CASSLRKIRTGPTGELFF
>TRBJ2-7|TRBV11-2|14|.|once
TGTGCCACCGGCGGACTGCAGAGCTCCTACGAGCAGTACTTC
CATGGLQSSYEQYF
>TRBJ2-5|TRBV5-4|13|TRBD1|.
TGTGCCAGCAGCCTAGGACAGGGGGAGACCCAGTACTTC
CASSLGQGETQYF
>TRBJ2-6|TRBV27|16|.|.
TGTGCCAGCAGTTTATCAGCAGGGCCTGGGGCCAACGTCCTGACTTTC
CASSLSAGPGANVLTF
>TRBJ1-5|TRBV10-2|16|TRBD1|.
TGCGCCAGCGGGGGGGCAGGGGGAGTCAGCAATCAGCCCCAGCATTTT
CASGGAGGVSNQPQHF
>TRBJ2-3|TRBV7-9|15|.|.
TGTGCCAGCAGCTTAGTTGTAGGAGACACAGATACGCAGTATTTT
CASSLVVGDTDTQYF
>TRBJ2-5|TRBV28|12|.|once
TGTGCCAGCAGTTTGGGGGGGGCGACCCAGTACTTC
CASSLGGATQYF
>TRBJ1-2|TRBV27|14|.|.
TGTGCCAGCAGTTTGGGTCCCACTAACTATGGCTACACCTTC
CASSLGPTNYGYTF
>TRBJ1-2|TRBV6-1|16|.|.
TGTGCCAGCAGTGAATTCGCAGGGAGGCTTAACTATGGCTACACCTTC
CASSEFAGRLNYGYTF
>TRBJ2-4|TRBV6-1|14|.|.
TGTGCCAGCAGTGACAGGGGAGCCAAAAACATTCAGTACTTC
CASSDRGAKNIQYF
>TRBJ2-2|TRBV10-3|15|TRBD2|.
TGTGCCATCAGCAGGGGGACTAGCGGAACCGGGGAGCTGTTTTTT
CAISRGTSGTGELFF
>TRBJ1-6|TRBV10-1|13|.|once
TGCGCCAGCAGACGGACGTGGAGTTCACCCCTCCACTTT
CASRRTWSSPLHF
>TRBJ2-1|TRBV9|15|.|once
TGTGCCAGCAGCGTAAGGGAAACCACCTACAATGAGCAGTTCTTC
CASSVRETTYNEQFF
>TRBJ1-1|TRBV28|13|.|.
TGTGCCAGCAGGAACACCTTGGGAGGAATGGCTTTCTTT
CASRNTLGGMAFF
>TRBJ2-3|TRBV11-3|11|.|.
TGTGCCAGCAGCTTAGAGGATACGCAGTATTTT
CASSLEDTQYF
>TRBJ1-5|TRBV6-6|12|.|.
TGTGCCAGCGGGCGCAGGTATCAGCCCCAGCATTTT
CASGRRYQPQHF
>TRBJ2-3|TRBV2|15|TRBD1|.
TGTGCCAGCAGGGGACAGGGGATAGGGGCAGATACGCAGTATTTT
CASRGQGIGADTQYF
>TRBJ2-2|TRBV9|16|.|.
TGTGCCAGCACGGGTCTCGGACAGACAGTCACCGGGGAGCTGTTTTTT
CASTGLGQTVTGELFF
>TRBJ2-7|TRBV10-1|13|.|.
TGCGCCAGCAGTGAAGAAGAGCCCTACGAGCAGTACTTC
CASSEEEPYEQYF
>TRBJ1-4|TRBV5-1|16|.|once
TGCGCCAGCAGCTCTAAGACTGTCTCAACTAATGAAAAACTGTTTTTT
CASSSKTVSTNEKLFF
>TRBJ1-1|TRBV5-6|13|.|.
TGTGCCAGCAGCTCCGGGACGGAGGGTGAAGCTTTCTTT
CASSSGTEGEAFF
>TRBJ2-2|TRBV5-1|15|.|once
TGCGCCAGCAGCTTGGCGGGATCGAACACCGGGGAGCTGTTTTTT
CASSLAGSNTGELFF
>TRBJ1-1|TRBV4-1|15|.|few
TGCGCCAGCAGCCGATCCAGGGACGGGAGCACTGAAGCTTTCTTT
CASSRSRDGSTEAFF
>TRBJ2-6|TRBV5-1|15|.|.
TGCGCCAGCAGCCTCGACAGCTCTGGGGCCAACGTCCTGACTTTC
CASSLDSSGANVLTF
>TRBJ2-3|TRBV5-1|17|.|.
TGCGCCAGCAGCCCTATGGACGGGGGAGTGGGGACAGATACGCAGTATTTT
CASSPMDGGVGTDTQYF
>TRBJ2-1|TRBV30|13|.|.
TGTGCCAGAAGCCGGGACAACTACAATGAGCAGTTCTTC
CARSRDNYNEQFF
>TRBJ2-2|TRBV4-3|13|.|.
TGCGCCAGCAGCCAAGTTTTAACCGGGGAGCTGTTTTTT
CASSQVLTGELFF
>TRBJ2-3|TRBV25-1|17|.|.
TGTGCCAGCAGTGAATATAGGCGAGCATCGGCCACAGATACGCAGTATTTT
CASSEYRRASATDTQYF
>TRBJ1-2|TRBV5-1|14|TRBD1|once
TGCGCCAGCAGCCAAGACAGGGGCGGTACTGGCTACACCTTC
CASSQDRGGTGYTF
>TRBJ2-7|TRBV28|15|TRBD1|.
TGTGCCAGCAGTTTATTCGGGACAGGGATCCACGAGCAGTACTTC
CASSLFGTGIHEQYF
>TRBJ2-7|TRBV5-1|13|TRBD1|.
TGCGCCAGCAGCCCCCAGACAGGGGACGAGCAGTACTTC
CASSPQTGDEQYF
>TRBJ2-7|TRBV18|18|TRBD1|once
TGTGCCAGCTCCCCTAACATTCCCGGGACAGGCGCATCCTACGAGCAGTACTTC
CASSPNIPGTGASYEQYF
>TRBJ2-7|TRBV6-5|15|TRBD2|few
TGTGCCAGCAGTTACGGGGTAGCGGGAGCCCCCGAGCAGTACTTC
CASSYGVAGAPEQYF
>TRBJ2-7|TRBV29-1|11|.|once
TGCAGCGTTGATATTGGCTACGAGCAGTACTTC
CSVDIGYEQYF
>TRBJ2-7|TRBV18|13|.|once
TGTGCCAGCTCGGCCAGTGACTCCTACGAGCAGTACTTC
CASSASDSYEQYF